The 23 T cell receptor beta chains below all came from one sample that was sequenced in a study of molecular identifiers for immune sequencing clone quantification. TCRdb reprocessed the PCR reads with MiXCR, giving one entry per CDR3 protein. The data show around 460,000 distinct CDR3 sequences, around 23% seen once. The specimen was naive CD8+ T cells from blood, with Jurkat cell RNA spiked in. Subset noted: FACS-sorted CD8+CD4-CCR7+CD45RA+ naive T cells. The receptors were gathered from a human donor in good health. Some libraries in this study had Jurkat cell RNA spiked in.

In DNA form, the CDR3 reads TGTGCCAGCAGTGACGCTGGGACTAGATTCCCCGGGGAGCTGTTTTTT. Protein sequence: CASSDAGTRFPGELFF. This chain links TRBV12-3 or TRBV12-4 with TRBJ2-2, with 8 bases lining up with TRBD2. The V and J ends lost 5 bases and 6 bases, in that order; junction bases with no gene match: 11. This CDR3 is 16 amino acids long.

The sample holds many counts of this clonotype. The genes are TRBV7-9 and TRBJ2-7; no definite D call. Germline CDR1 is SEHNR and CDR2 is FQNEAQ (reference sequence). Trimming removed 1 base from V and 2 bases from J, with 3 bases in between. The CDR3 is 12 amino acids. This CDR3 is CASSLGAYEQYF. The CDR3, as DNA: TGTGCCAGCAGCTTAGGGGCCTACGAGCAGTACTTC.

This clonotype showed up just a few times. V usage is TRBV7-9 and J usage is TRBJ2-3, with 8 bases lining up with TRBD2. The CDR3 is 15 amino acids. V trimming: 2 bases; J trimming: 2 bases; junction bases outside the gene matches: 3. Germline V CDR1 and CDR2: SEHNR, FQNEAQ (reference sequence). The CDR3 DNA follows: TGTGCCAGCAGCTTAATAGCGGGGAACACAGATACGCAGTATTTT. Translating gives CASSLIAGNTDTQYF. Full variable domain (outside the CDR3, taken from reference TRBV7-9 and TRBJ2-3): DTGVSQNPRHKITKRGQNVTFRCDPISEHNRLYWYRQTLGQGPEFLTYFQNEAQLEKSRLLSDRFSAERPKGSFSTLEIQRTEQGDSAMYLCASSLIAGNTDTQYFGPGTRLTVL.

A note on this clonotype: At one of its ends the junction is not consistent with the germline gene, which may arise from a read error. This chain joins TRBV7-9 and TRBJ2-5; possibly TRBD1 or TRBD2 for D (5 bases each). CDR1 is SEHNR and CDR2 is FQNEAQ in the germline V gene (reference sequence). The CDR3 has 16 residues. The CDR3 is CASSFLTGGHQETQHF. In nucleotides, the CDR3 is TGTGCCAGCAGCTTTCTAACAGGAGGACACCAAGAGACCCAGCACTTC.

The chain is built from TRBV28 and TRBJ2-1, with D possibly matching TRBD2 (6 bases). The V gene's germline CDR1 is MDHEN and CDR2 SYDVKM. The CDR3 sequence is 17 residues long. V dropped 3 bases and J dropped 0 bases, with 15 bases sitting between them. This chain's CDR3 is CASSFTVAASSYNEQFF. In DNA form, the CDR3 reads TGTGCCAGCAGTTTTACGGTAGCGGCTAGCTCCTACAATGAGCAGTTCTTC.

This clonotype was seen a handful of times. The chain is built from TRBV19 and TRBJ1-1; D might be TRBD1 (5 bases). V was cut by 5 bases and J by 0 bases, with 16 bases left in between. This CDR3 is built from 16 residues. Looked up from germline, CDR1 is LNHDA and CDR2 is SQIVND (reference sequence). CDR3 DNA: TGTGCCAGTAGTCCCCGGGGGGTTGCCGTGAACACTGAAGCTTTCTTT. Protein: CASSPRGVAVNTEAFF. Full variable domain (missing parts from reference TRBV19 and TRBJ1-1): DGGITQSPKYLFRKEGQNVTLSCEQNLNHDAMYWYRQDPGQGLRLIYYSQIVNDFQKGDIAEGYSVSREKKESFPLTVTSAQKNPTAFYLCASSPRGVAVNTEAFFGQGTRLTVV.

This clonotype was picked up many times. V and J are TRBV4-1 and TRBJ2-4; the D is unclear. Germline loops: CDR1 MGHRA, CDR2 YSYEKL. The CDR3 covers 11 residues. V dropped 4 bases and J dropped 7 bases, with 5 bases sitting between them. This CDR3 reads CASSLQNIQYF. The DNA for the CDR3 is TGCGCCAGCAGCCTTCAGAACATTCAGTACTTC.

The sample holds a few counts of this clonotype. J is TRBJ2-7 and V is TRBV4-2; TRBD2 matches at 8 bases. The V and J ends lost 3 bases and 0 bases, in that order; junction bases with no gene match: 7. Germline CDR1 and CDR2: LGHNA and YNFKEQ. This CDR3 comprises 16 residues. The CDR3 nucleotides read TGTGCCAGCAGCCAGGCGACTAGCGTCTTCTCCTACGAGCAGTACTTC. This translates into CASSQATSVFSYEQYF.

This clonotype came up once. CDR3 sequence: CASSLLGTGIQETQYF. CDR3 coding DNA: TGTGCCAGCAGCTTACTCGGGACAGGCATCCAAGAGACCCAGTACTTC. V usage is TRBV11-2 and J usage is TRBJ2-5; 8 positions agree with TRBD1. V lost 2 bases and J lost 1; bases outside the gene matches: 6. CDR1 and CDR2 from the germline V gene are SGHAT and FQNNGV. The CDR3 has 16 amino acids.

The J gene is TRBJ2-7, the V gene TRBV3-1; weak D call: TRBD2 (5 bases). Germline CDR1 and CDR2: LGHDT and YNNKEL (reference sequence). The length of the CDR3 is 13 residues. Trimming cost V 7 bases and J 0 bases, with 10 bases left between them. Here the CDR3 DNA reads TGTGCCAGCAAAGCAGCGGCCTCCTACGAGCAGTACTTC. Translating it yields CASKAAASYEQYF.

As to this clonotype: Sequence at one end of the junction differs from germline and may be a read error. The chain couples TRBV7-2 to TRBJ1-5; D is ambiguous. Germline V gene sequence: CDR1 SGHTA, CDR2 FQGNSA. The CDR3 is 14 residues long. This CDR3 reads CATSFNNGHQPQHF. DNA of the CDR3: TGTGCCACCAGCTTCAACAACGGGCATCAGCCCCAGCATTTT.

The sample holds a few counts of this clonotype. J is TRBJ2-1 and V is TRBV7-9, with 7 nucleotides matching TRBD1. This CDR3 contains 14 residues. Germline-derived CDR1 and CDR2 are SEHNR and FQNEAQ (reference sequence). With 4 bases clipped from V and 5 bases from J, the junction kept 5 bases outside the gene matches. CDR3 protein: CASSWTGTHNEQFF. For the CDR3, the DNA is TGTGCCAGCAGCTGGACAGGTACCCACAATGAGCAGTTCTTC.

This clonotype was observed at least ten times. V is TRBV13 and J is TRBJ2-7, with D possibly matching TRBD2 (5 bases). The CDR3 extends over 15 amino acids. V lost 0 bases and J 0 bases, leaving 9 bases between the germline ends. CDR1 and CDR2 (germline): PRHDT, FYEKMQ (reference sequence). The CDR3 nucleotides read TGTGCCAGCAGCTTAGGCGGCGGGCGCTCCTACGAGCAGTACTTC. This gives the protein CASSLGGGRSYEQYF.

This clonotype occurred once. This could be a read error, since a much larger clone is one nucleotide away. The chain joins TRBV3-1 to TRBJ2-2; D gene unclear. The CDR3 runs 16 residues. Germline CDR1 LGHDT, CDR2 YNNKEL (reference sequence). This CDR3 is CATSQDPGIGPGELFF. Here the CDR3 DNA reads TGTGCCACCAGCCAAGATCCGGGCATAGGCCCCGGGGAGCTGTTTTTT.

This clonotype has a count of ten or more. The V gene is TRBV19, the J gene TRBJ1-1; D is unclear. The V gene's germline CDR1 is LNHDA and CDR2 SQIVND (reference sequence). This CDR3 has 11 residues. Trimming pared 2 bases from V and 8 bases from J, leaving 6 bases between. The CDR3 loop reads CASSIKREAFF. The CDR3, as DNA: TGTGCCAGTAGTATAAAACGGGAAGCTTTCTTT.

This clonotype was seen more than once but under ten times. This chain links TRBV7-2 with TRBJ2-7, with 8 bases that match TRBD2. Germline lookup yields CDR1 SGHTA and CDR2 FQGNSA. The V and J ends lost 5 bases and 2 bases, in that order; junction bases with no gene match: 14. This CDR3 contains 17 residues. The CDR3 nucleotides read TGTGCCAGCAGCGAATCCGAGGTAGCGGGGTACCCCTACGAGCAGTACTTC. This encodes CASSESEVAGYPYEQYF.

This clonotype was picked up a small number of times. The chain uses TRBV5-6 and TRBJ2-1, with no clear D. CDR3 length: 13 residues. V dropped 2 bases and J dropped 10 bases, with 13 bases sitting between them. The germline V gene has CDR1 SGHDT and CDR2 YYEEEE. The CDR3 bases are TGTGCCAGCAGCTTAGGCAATACAATGGAGCAGTTCTTC. Residues: CASSLGNTMEQFF.

This clonotype was detected only a few times. The V call is TRBV6-6, the J call TRBJ2-2; 12 nucleotides line up with TRBD2. CDR1 is MNHNY and CDR2 is SVGAGI in the germline V gene (reference sequence). CDR3 size: 16 residues. V shed 6 bases, J shed 3 bases, and the junction held 5 bases outside the gene matches. The CDR3 DNA sequence: TGTGCCAGCAGAATCCTAGCGGGGGGGGACACCGGGGAGCTGTTTTTT. This codes for CASRILAGGDTGELFF.

This clonotype showed up just a few times. This chain joins TRBV27 and TRBJ2-7, with unresolved D. This CDR3 has 13 amino acids. V was clipped by 2 bases and J by 3 bases, with 8 bases between them. Germline CDR1 is MNHEY and CDR2 is SMNVEV (reference sequence). CDR3 sequence reads: CASSLRQRYEQYF. The CDR3 coding sequence is TGTGCCAGCAGTTTACGGCAGCGCTACGAGCAGTACTTC.

In this sample, this clonotype turned up a few times. V is TRBV20-1 and J is TRBJ2-7; the D is unclear. There are 13 residues in the CDR3. V lost 6 bases and J lost 1, with 13 bases in between. CDR1 is DFQATT and CDR2 is SNEGSKA in the germline V gene (reference sequence). CDR3 nucleotides: TGCAGTGCCGATTCAACAGCTTCCTACGAGCAGTACTTC. Amino acids: CSADSTASYEQYF.

For this clonotype: This may arise from a read error, as a much more abundant clone is one base away. The CDR3 here is CASSLARGEEETQYF. The CDR3 coding sequence is TGTGCCAGCAGCTTAGCCCGCGGGGAGGAAGAGACCCAGTACTTC. The rearrangement links TRBV7-8 to TRBJ2-5; D might be TRBD2 (6 bases). CDR1 and CDR2 from the germline V gene are SGHVS and FQNEAQ. Trimming took off 0 bases at V and 3 bases at J, with 11 bases between the two ends. The CDR3 is 15 residues long. The entire variable domain, with the rest obtained from reference TRBV7-8 and TRBJ2-5, is as follows: GAGVSQSPRYKVAKRGQDVALRCDPISGHVSLFWYQQALGQGPEFLTYFQNEAQLDKSGLPSDRFFAERPEGSVSTLKIQRTQQEDSAVYLCASSLARGEEETQYFGPGTRLLVL.

Comments on this clonotype: This sequence may be a read error, since a much larger clone differs from it by one base. The CDR3 DNA reads TGTGCCATCAGATTCGGGGGAGGCACTAAAGCTTTCTTT. Protein product: CAIRFGGGTKAFF. The rearrangement joins TRBV10-3 to TRBJ1-1; maybe TRBD1 (5 bases). The CDR3 runs to 13 residues. Per the germline V gene, CDR1 is ENHRY and CDR2 is SYGVKD.

Comment on this clonotype: A much larger clone differs by one base, so this may be a read error. V and J are TRBV5-3 and TRBJ1-1, with a weak D call TRBD1 (5 bases). TRBV5-3 is treated as an ORF (open reading frame) with a function not yet certain. The CDR3 contains 13 residues. The ends were cut back, 8 bases at V and 7 bases at J, with 18 bases in the middle. This CDR3 is CASSGVGDFEAFF. CDR3 nucleotide sequence: TGTGCCAGCAGCGGTGTGGGGGACTTTGAAGCTTTCTTT.